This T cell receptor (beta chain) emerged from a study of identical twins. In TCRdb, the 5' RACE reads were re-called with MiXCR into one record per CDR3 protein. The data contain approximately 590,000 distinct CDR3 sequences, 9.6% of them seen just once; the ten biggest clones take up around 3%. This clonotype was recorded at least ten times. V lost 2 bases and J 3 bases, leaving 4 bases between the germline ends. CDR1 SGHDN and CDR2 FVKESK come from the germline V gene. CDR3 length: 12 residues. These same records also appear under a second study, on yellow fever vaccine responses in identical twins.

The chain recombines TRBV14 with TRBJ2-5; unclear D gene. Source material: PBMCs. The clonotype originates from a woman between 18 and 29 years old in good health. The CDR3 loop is CASSQFKETQYF. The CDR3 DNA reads TGTGCCAGCAGCCAATTCAAAGAGACCCAGTACTTC.